The 6 T cell receptor beta chains below come from one sample, sequenced in a study of post-analysis software for immune sequencing data. Carried by the TCR beta cDNA libraries were unique molecular identifiers. Each CDR3 protein is one row after TCRdb ran MiXCR on the PCR reads. This table holds some 690,000 distinct CDR3 sequences, roughly three fifths found once. General observations from the study: Elevated frequency relative to controls characterized four to six TRBV segments in patients, TRBV5-6, TRBV5-1 and TRBV20-1 among them.

Antigen specificity for these receptors is unknown. The sample consisted of blood. The receptors originated from a girl aged 2-10 years with multiple sclerosis.

A few counts support this clonotype. The V gene is TRBV14, the J gene TRBJ2-7; D possibly corresponds to TRBD1 (5 bases). The CDR3 runs 13 residues. Per the germline V gene, CDR1 is SGHDN and CDR2 is FVKESK. V lost 1 base and J 6 bases, leaving 10 bases between the germline ends. This CDR3 reads CASSQVGVGEQYF. DNA for the CDR3: TGTGCCAGCAGCCAAGTAGGGGTCGGCGAGCAGTACTTC.

J is TRBJ2-3 and V is TRBV12-3 or TRBV12-4, with 13 bases fitting TRBD2. V dropped 7 bases and J dropped 4; count of bases not matched to a gene: 8. The CDR3 is made up of 16 amino acids. CDR3 residues: CASTLTSGGFPDTQYF. CDR3 bases: TGTGCCAGCACCCTGACTAGCGGGGGGTTTCCAGATACGCAGTATTTT.

In this sample, this clonotype turned up a few times. The rearrangement uses TRBV27 and TRBJ2-7; 8 positions agree with TRBD2. CDR1 is MNHEY and CDR2 is SMNVEV in the germline V gene (reference sequence). This CDR3 has 16 amino acids. V gave up 2 bases and J gave up 2 bases; unmatched junction bases: 8. Here the CDR3 reads CASSLNGLAGTYEQYF. CDR3 nucleotides: TGTGCCAGCAGTTTAAATGGACTAGCTGGTACCTACGAGCAGTACTTC.

The chain is built from TRBV9 and TRBJ2-1, with D possibly matching TRBD2 (5 bases). Germline-derived CDR1 and CDR2 are SGDLS and YYNGEE. The CDR3 has 14 residues. The ends were cut back, 0 bases at V and 9 bases at J, with 13 bases in the middle. CDR3 DNA sequence: TGTGCCAGCAGCGTAGCATCGGGGTTGGGTGAGCAGTTCTTC. It translates to CASSVASGLGEQFF.

The chain links TRBV10-3 to TRBJ2-3; the D gene is possibly TRBD1 (6 bases). The CDR3 totals 14 residues. Trimming took 0 bases from V and 4 from J, leaving 8 bases between them. The germline gives CDR1 ENHRY, CDR2 SYGVKD. The CDR3 is CAISESGASDTQYF. The CDR3 DNA is TGTGCCATCAGTGAGTCGGGGGCATCAGATACGCAGTATTTT.

This clonotype was seen only a few times. J is TRBJ2-1 and V is TRBV29-1; D not resolved. Trimming pared 3 bases from V and 1 base from J, leaving 7 bases between. The CDR3 spans 13 residues. CDR1 and CDR2 (germline): SQVTM, ANQGSEA. CDR3 residues: CSVEVRSYNEQFF. Here the CDR3 DNA reads TGCAGCGTTGAGGTGAGGTCCTACAATGAGCAGTTCTTC.